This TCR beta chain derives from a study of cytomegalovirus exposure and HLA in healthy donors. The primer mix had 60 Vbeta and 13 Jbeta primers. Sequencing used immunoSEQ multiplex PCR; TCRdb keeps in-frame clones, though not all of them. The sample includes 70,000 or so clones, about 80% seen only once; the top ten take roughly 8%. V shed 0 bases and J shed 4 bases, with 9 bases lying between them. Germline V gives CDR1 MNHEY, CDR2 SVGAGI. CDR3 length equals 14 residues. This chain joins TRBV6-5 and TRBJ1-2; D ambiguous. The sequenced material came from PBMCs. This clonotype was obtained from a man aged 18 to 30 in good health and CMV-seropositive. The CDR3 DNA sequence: TGTGCCAGCAGTTACTCGAAGTCAGGCTATGGCTACACCTTC. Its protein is CASSYSKSGYGYTF.